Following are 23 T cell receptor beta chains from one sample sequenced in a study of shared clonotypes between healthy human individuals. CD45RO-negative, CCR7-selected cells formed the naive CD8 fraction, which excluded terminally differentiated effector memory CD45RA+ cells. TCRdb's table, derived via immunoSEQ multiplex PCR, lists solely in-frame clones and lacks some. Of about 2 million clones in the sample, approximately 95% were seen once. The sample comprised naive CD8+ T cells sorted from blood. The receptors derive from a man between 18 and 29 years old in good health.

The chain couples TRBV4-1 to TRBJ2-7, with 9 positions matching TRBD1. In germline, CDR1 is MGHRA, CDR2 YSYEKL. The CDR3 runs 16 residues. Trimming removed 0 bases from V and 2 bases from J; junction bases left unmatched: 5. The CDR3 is CASSQDPGTGTYEQYF. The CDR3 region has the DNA TGCGCCAGCAGCCAAGATCCCGGGACAGGGACCTACGAGCAGTACTTC.

Here the CDR3 DNA reads TGTGCCAGCAGCTTGGTGCGGGAGGGCCGGGACAATGAGCAGTTCTTC. Residues: CASSLVREGRDNEQFF. The chain has TRBV5-6 and TRBJ2-1; the match to TRBD2 covers 9 bases. This CDR3 is built from 16 residues. V trimming: 0 bases; J trimming: 5 bases; junction bases outside the gene matches: 6. Per the germline V gene, CDR1 is SGHDT and CDR2 is YYEEEE.

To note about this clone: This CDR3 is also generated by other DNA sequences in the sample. Written as DNA, the CDR3 is TGTGCCAGCAGCTTTGGGGGGTCTGAAGCTTTCTTT. Its protein product is CASSFGGSEAFF. This rearrangement joins TRBV7-9 to TRBJ1-1; D is possibly TRBD1 (5 bases). With 3 bases removed from V and 6 bases from J, the gap between germline ends came to 8 bases. The CDR3 consists of 12 residues. Germline V gene lookup returns CDR1 SEHNR and CDR2 FQNEAQ (reference sequence).

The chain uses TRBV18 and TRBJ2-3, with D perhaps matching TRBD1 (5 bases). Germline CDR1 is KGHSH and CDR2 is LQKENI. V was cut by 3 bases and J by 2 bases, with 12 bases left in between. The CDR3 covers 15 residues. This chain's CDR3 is CASSPLTENTDTQYF. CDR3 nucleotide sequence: TGTGCCAGCTCACCTTTGACAGAAAACACAGATACGCAGTATTTT. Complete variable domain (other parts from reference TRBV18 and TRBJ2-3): NAGVMQNPRHLVRRRGQEARLRCSPMKGHSHVYWYRQLPEEGLKFMVYLQKENIIDESGMPKERFSAEFPKEGPSILRIQQVVRGDSAAYFCASSPLTENTDTQYFGPGTRLTVL.

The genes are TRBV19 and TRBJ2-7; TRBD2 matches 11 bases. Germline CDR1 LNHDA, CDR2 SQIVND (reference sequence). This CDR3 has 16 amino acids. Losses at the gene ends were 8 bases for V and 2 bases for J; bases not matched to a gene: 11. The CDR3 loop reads CASPKLAGVPPYEQYF. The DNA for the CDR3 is TGTGCCAGTCCCAAACTAGCGGGAGTGCCACCCTACGAGCAGTACTTC.

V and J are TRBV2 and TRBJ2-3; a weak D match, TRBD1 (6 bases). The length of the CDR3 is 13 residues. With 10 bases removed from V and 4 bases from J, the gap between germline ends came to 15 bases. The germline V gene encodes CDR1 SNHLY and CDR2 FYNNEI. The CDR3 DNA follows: TGTGCCATGAGAGACAGGTTTTCAGATACGCAGTATTTT. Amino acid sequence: CAMRDRFSDTQYF.

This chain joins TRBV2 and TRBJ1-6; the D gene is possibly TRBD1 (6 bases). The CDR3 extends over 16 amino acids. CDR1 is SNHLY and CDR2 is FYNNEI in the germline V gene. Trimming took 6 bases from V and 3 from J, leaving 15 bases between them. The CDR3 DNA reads TGTGCCAGCAGCTGGACAGCGGGGGACTATAATTCACCCCTCCACTTT. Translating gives CASSWTAGDYNSPLHF.

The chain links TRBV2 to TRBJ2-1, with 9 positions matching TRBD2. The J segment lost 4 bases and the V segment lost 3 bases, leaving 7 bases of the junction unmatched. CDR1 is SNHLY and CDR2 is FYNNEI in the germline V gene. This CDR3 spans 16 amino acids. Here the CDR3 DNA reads TGTGCCAGCAGTGAGCGGGAGGGCCCGTATTACAATGAGCAGTTCTTC. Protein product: CASSEREGPYYNEQFF. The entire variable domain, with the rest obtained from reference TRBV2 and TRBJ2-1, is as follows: EPEVTQTPSHQVTQMGQEVILRCVPISNHLYFYWYRQILGQKVEFLVSFYNNEISEKSEIFDDQFSVERPDGSNFTLKIRSTKLEDSAMYFCASSEREGPYYNEQFFGPGTRLTVL.

The CDR3 reads CASSSGTGVDIQYF. The CDR3 nucleotides are TGTGCCAGCAGCTCCGGGACAGGGGTTGACATTCAGTACTTC. This chain uses TRBV7-8 with TRBJ2-4; TRBD1 matches 10 bases. V shed 4 bases, J shed 8 bases, and the junction held 5 bases outside the gene matches. This CDR3 has 14 residues. Germline V CDR1 and CDR2: SGHVS, FQNEAQ.

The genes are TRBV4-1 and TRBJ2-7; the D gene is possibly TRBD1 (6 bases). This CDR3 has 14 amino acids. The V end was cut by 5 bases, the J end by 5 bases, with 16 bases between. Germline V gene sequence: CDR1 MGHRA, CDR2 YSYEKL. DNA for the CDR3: TGCGCCAGCAGCACTAGACAGGAATCGGACGAGCAGTACTTC. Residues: CASSTRQESDEQYF.

The CDR3 reads CAASTGTGYEQYF. The CDR3 DNA sequence: TGTGCCGCCAGCACTGGGACAGGTTACGAGCAGTACTTC. The chain carries TRBV6-1 and TRBJ2-7; 8 nucleotides agree with TRBD1. The V segment lost 11 bases and the J segment 4 bases; nucleotides outside the gene matches: 10. CDR3 length: 13 residues. The germline V gene has CDR1 MNHNS and CDR2 SASEGT.

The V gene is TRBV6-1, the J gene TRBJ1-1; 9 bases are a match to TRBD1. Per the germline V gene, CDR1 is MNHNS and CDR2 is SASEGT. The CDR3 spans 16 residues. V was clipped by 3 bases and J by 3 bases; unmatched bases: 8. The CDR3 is CASSDPRDRDHTEAFF. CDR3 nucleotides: TGTGCCAGCAGTGATCCCCGGGACAGGGACCACACTGAAGCTTTCTTT.

The CDR3 sequence is CASSFRAGSGEQYF. The CDR3 nucleotides are TGTGCCAGCAGCTTTAGGGCCGGGAGTGGCGAGCAGTACTTC. This sequence joins TRBV13 and TRBJ2-7; maybe TRBD2 (6 bases). Per the germline V gene, CDR1 is PRHDT and CDR2 is FYEKMQ (reference sequence). The germline V and J ends were trimmed by 3 bases and 6 bases, with 15 bases remaining between them. The CDR3 contains 14 residues.

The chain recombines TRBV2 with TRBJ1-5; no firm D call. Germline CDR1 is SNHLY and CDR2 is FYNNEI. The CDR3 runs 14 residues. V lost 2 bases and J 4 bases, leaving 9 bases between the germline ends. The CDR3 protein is CASSELEVNQPQHF. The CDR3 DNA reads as TGTGCCAGCAGTGAACTCGAAGTGAATCAGCCCCAGCATTTT.

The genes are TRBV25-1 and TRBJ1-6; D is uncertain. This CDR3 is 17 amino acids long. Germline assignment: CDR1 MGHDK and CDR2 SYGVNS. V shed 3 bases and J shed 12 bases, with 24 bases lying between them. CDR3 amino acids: CASSDQNPLINSEPLHF. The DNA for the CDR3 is TGTGCCAGCAGTGACCAAAACCCCCTAATCAACAGTGAACCCCTCCACTTT. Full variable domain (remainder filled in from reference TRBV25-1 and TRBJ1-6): EADIYQTPRYLVIGTGKKITLECSQTMGHDKMYWYQQDPGMELHLIHYSYGVNSTEKGDLSSESTVSRIRTEHFPLTLESARPSHTSQYLCASSDQNPLINSEPLHFGNGTRLTVT.

Written as DNA, the CDR3 is TGTGCCAGCAGCTTGAGTCCCTCCTGGGGGGCACGATACGAGCAGTACTTC. It specifies CASSLSPSWGARYEQYF. The rearrangement links TRBV13 to TRBJ2-7; D might be TRBD1 or TRBD2, each matching 6 bases. Germline V CDR1 and CDR2: PRHDT, FYEKMQ (reference sequence). The V gene lost 3 bases and the J gene lost 4 bases, with 22 bases spanning the gap. This CDR3 has 17 amino acids.

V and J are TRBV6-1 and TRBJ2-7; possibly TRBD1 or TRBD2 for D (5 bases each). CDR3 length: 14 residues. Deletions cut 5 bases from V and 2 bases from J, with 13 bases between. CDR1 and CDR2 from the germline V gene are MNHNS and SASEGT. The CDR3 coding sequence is TGTGCCAGCAGTCGCACGGGGACCCCCTACGAGCAGTACTTC. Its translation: CASSRTGTPYEQYF.

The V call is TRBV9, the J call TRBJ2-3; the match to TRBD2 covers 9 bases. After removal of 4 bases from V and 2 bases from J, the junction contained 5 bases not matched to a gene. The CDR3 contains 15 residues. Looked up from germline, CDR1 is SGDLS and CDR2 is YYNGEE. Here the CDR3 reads CASSLLAGITDTQYF. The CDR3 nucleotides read TGTGCCAGCAGCCTCCTAGCGGGAATCACAGATACGCAGTATTTT. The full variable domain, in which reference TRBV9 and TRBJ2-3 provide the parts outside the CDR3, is DSGVTQTPKHLITATGQRVTLRCSPRSGDLSVYWYQQSLDQGLQFLIQYYNGEERAKGNILERFSAQQFPDLHSELNLSSLELGDSALYFCASSLLAGITDTQYFGPGTRLTVL.

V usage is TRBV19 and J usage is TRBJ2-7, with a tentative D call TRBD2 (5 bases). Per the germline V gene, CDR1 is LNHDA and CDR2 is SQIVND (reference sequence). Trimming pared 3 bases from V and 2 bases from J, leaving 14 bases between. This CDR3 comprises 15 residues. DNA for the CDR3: TGTGCCAGTAGTATTTACCTAGCTCCGACCTACGAGCAGTACTTC. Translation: CASSIYLAPTYEQYF.

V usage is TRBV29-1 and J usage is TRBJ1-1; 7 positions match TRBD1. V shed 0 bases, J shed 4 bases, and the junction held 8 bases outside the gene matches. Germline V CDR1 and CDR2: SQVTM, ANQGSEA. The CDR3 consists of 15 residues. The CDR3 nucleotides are TGCAGCGTTGAAGATCTTCAGACAGGGATCACTGAAGCTTTCTTT. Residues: CSVEDLQTGITEAFF.

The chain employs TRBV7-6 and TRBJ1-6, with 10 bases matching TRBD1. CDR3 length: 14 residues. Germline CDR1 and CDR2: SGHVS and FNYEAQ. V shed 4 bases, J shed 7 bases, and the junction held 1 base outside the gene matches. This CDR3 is CASSSGQGNSPLHF. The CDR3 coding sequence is TGTGCCAGCAGCTCGGGACAGGGGAATTCACCCCTCCACTTT.

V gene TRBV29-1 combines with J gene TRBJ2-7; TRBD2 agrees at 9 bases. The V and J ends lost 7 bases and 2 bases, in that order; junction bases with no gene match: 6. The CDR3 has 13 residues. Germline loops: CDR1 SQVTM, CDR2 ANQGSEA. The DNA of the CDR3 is TGCAGCGGACTAGCGGACTTTCCCTACGAGCAGTACTTC. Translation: CSGLADFPYEQYF.

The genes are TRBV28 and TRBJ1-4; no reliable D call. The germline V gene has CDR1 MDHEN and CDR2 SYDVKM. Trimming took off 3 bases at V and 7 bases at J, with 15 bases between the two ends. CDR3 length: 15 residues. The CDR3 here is CASSFGALRSEKLFF. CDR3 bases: TGTGCCAGCAGTTTTGGTGCCTTAAGAAGTGAAAAACTGTTTTTT.